This TCR beta chain was retrieved from a study of technical replicates of blood from a handful of donors. The data were produced by immunoSEQ multiplex PCR, yet TCRdb's version contains in-frame clones alone and is incomplete. The repertoire includes about 70,000 clones, around 97% of them detected once, and approximately 0.2% sits in the top ten. The receptor was derived from a human donor in good health. Sequenced sample: T cells isolated from PBMCs.

The CDR3 protein is CASSRFRGVVCPEAFF. Written as DNA, the CDR3 is TGTGCCAGCAGCAGATTCAGGGGCGTTGTTTGTCCTGAAGCTTTCTTT. The chain links TRBV21-1 to TRBJ1-1; no DNA check was done on the table's D call, TRBD1. TRBV21-1 is termed a pseudogene. The CDR3 covers 16 residues.